This TCR beta chain stems from a study of T cells after yellow fever vaccination. Study-wide points: Contamination by abundant bulk-population clonotypes could be present in FACS-sorted repertoires. Researchers report a weaker secondary response that nonetheless peaked faster, day 5 versus 15. The study re-detected most primary-vaccination clones after the booster (approximately 97% CD4, roughly 85% CD8).

This clonotype has more than one count but fewer than ten. Its specificity is unknown. Making TCR cDNA involved 5'RACE template switching, which added UMIs and a universal primer site. Each CDR3 protein gets one entry after TCRdb re-called the 5' RACE reads with MiXCR. Of about 400,000 distinct CDR3 sequences listed, around a tenth are singletons. CDR1 and CDR2 from the germline V gene are MNHNS and SASEGT. J was trimmed by 3 bases and V by 6 bases; bases with no gene match: 7. The CDR3 contains 14 residues. Sequencing was performed on PBMCs, taken on the day of the first yellow fever vaccination. The chain couples TRBV6-1 to TRBJ2-7; 8 bases match TRBD1. The TCR was taken from a young man who received the YFV17D yellow fever vaccine. Written as DNA, the CDR3 is TGTGCCAGCAGCCCTGGACAGGGCAACTACGAGCAGTACTTC. Protein sequence: CASSPGQGNYEQYF.